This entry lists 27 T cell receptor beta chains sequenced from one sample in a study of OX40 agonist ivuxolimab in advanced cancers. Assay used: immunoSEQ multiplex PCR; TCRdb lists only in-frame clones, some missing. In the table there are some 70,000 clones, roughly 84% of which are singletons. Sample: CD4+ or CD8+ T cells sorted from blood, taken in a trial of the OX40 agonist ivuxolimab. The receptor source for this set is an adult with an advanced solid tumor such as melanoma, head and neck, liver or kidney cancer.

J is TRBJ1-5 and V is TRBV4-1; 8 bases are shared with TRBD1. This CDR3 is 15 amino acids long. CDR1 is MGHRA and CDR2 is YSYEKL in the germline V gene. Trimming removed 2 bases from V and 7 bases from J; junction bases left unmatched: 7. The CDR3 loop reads CASSQMDREGQPQHF. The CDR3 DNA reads TGCGCCAGCAGCCAAATGGACAGGGAGGGACAGCCCCAGCATTTT.

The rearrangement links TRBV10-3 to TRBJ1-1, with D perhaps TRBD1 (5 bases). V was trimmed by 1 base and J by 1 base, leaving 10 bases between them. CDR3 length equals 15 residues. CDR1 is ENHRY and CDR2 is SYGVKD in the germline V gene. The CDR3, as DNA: TGTGCCATCAGTGAGTTCCCAGGGACGAACACTGAAGCTTTCTTT. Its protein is CAISEFPGTNTEAFF.

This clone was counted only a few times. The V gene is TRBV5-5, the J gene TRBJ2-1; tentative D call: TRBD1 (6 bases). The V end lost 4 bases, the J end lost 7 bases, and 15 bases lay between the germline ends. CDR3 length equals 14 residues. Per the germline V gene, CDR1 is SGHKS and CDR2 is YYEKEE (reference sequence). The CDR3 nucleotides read TGTGCCAGCAGCCGAAACCAGGGGTGGAATGAGCAGTTCTTC. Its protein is CASSRNQGWNEQFF.

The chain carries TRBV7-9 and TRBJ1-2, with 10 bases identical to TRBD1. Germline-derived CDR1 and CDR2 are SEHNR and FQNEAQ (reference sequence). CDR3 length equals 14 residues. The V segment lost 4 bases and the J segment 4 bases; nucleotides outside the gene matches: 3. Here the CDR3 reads CASSSGQGSYGYTF. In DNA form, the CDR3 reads TGTGCCAGCAGCTCGGGACAGGGGTCCTATGGCTACACCTTC. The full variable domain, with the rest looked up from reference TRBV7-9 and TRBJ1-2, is DTGVSQNPRHKITKRGQNVTFRCDPISEHNRLYWYRQTLGQGPEFLTYFQNEAQLEKSRLLSDRFSAERPKGSFSTLEIQRTEQGDSAMYLCASSSGQGSYGYTFGSGTRLTVV.

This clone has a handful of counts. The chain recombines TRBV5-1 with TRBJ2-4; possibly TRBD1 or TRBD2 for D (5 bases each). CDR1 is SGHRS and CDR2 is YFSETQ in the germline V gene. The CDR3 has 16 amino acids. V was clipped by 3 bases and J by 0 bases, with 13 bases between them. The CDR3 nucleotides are TGCGCCAGCAGCTGGGGACCTCGGGGAGCCAAAAACATTCAGTACTTC. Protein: CASSWGPRGAKNIQYF.

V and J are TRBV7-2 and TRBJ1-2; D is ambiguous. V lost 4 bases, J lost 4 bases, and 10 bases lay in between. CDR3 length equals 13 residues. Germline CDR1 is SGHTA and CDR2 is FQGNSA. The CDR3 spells CASSSQRLYGYTF. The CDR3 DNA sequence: TGTGCCAGCAGCTCCCAGAGGCTCTATGGCTACACCTTC.

This CDR3 is CASSVGTGSYTEAFF. DNA of the CDR3: TGTGCCAGCAGCGTAGGAACCGGGAGCTACACTGAAGCTTTCTTT. This chain connects TRBV9 to TRBJ1-1; D uncertain. V was cut by 0 bases and J by 3 bases, with 12 bases left in between. The germline CDR1 and CDR2 sequences are SGDLS and YYNGEE. CDR3 size: 15 residues.

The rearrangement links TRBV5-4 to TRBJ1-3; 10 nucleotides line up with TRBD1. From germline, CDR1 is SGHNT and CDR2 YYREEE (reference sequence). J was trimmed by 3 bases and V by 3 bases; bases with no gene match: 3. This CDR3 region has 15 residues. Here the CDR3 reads CASSSGTGDGNTIYF. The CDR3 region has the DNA TGTGCCAGCAGCTCGGGGACAGGGGATGGAAACACCATATATTTT.

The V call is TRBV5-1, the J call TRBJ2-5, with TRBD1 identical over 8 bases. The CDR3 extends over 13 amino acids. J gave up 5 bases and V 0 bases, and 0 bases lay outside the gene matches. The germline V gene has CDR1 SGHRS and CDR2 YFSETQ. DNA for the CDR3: TGCGCCAGCAGCTTGGACAGGGGGGAGACCCAGTACTTC. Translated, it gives CASSLDRGETQYF.

As DNA, the CDR3 is TGTGCCAGTAGTGAGACGGCCACCTACAATGAGCAGTTCTTC. This sequence encodes CASSETATYNEQFF. The V gene is TRBV19, the J gene TRBJ2-1; no firm D call. V lost 5 bases and J lost 2, with 10 bases in between. CDR3 size: 14 residues. Germline V gene data show CDR1 as LNHDA and CDR2 as SQIVND (reference sequence).

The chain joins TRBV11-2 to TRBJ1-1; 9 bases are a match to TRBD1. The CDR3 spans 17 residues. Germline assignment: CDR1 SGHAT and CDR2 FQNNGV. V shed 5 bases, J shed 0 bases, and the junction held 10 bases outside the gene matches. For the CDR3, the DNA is TGTGCCAGCAGCCTCATTGCGGGGACAGGGTTGAACACTGAAGCTTTCTTT. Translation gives CASSLIAGTGLNTEAFF.

CDR3 bases: TGTGCCATCAGACTTAGCGGGGGGTTCTCCTACGAGCAGTACTTC. The encoded protein is CAIRLSGGFSYEQYF. This chain joins TRBV10-3 and TRBJ2-7, with 10 nucleotides matching TRBD2. CDR1 is ENHRY and CDR2 is SYGVKD in the germline V gene. The ends lost 6 bases at V and 0 bases at J; junction bases unmatched: 5. CDR3 length: 15 residues.

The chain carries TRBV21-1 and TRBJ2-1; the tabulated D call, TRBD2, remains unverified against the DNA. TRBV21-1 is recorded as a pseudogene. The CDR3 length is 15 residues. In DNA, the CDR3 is TGTGCCAGGGACTACTCCACAGATCCGTACAATGAGCAGTTCTTC. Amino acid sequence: CARDYSTDPYNEQFF.

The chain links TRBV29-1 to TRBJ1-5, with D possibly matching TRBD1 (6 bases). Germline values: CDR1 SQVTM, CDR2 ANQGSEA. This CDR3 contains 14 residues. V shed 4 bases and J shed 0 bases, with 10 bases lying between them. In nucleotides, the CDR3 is TGCAGCGTTGCCCAGGGGTATAGCAATCAGCCCCAGCATTTT. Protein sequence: CSVAQGYSNQPQHF. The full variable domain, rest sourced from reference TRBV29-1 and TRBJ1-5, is SAVISQKPSRDICQRGTSLTIQCQVDSQVTMMFWYRQQPGQSLTLIATANQGSEATYESGFVIDKFPISRPNLTFSTLTVSNMSPEDSSIYLCSVAQGYSNQPQHFGDGTRLSIL.

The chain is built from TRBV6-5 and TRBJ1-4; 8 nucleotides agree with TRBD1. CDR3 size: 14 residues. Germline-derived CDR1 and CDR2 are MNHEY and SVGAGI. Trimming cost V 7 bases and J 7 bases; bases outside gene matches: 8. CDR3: CASTRGQGGEKLFF. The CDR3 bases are TGTGCCAGCACCCGCGGACAGGGTGGTGAAAAACTGTTTTTT.

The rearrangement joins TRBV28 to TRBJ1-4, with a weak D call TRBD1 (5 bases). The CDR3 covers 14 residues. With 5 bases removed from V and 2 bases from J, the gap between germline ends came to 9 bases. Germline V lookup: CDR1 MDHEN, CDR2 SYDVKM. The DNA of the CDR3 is TGTGCCAGCAGTGTGACAGATACTAATGAAAAACTGTTTTTT. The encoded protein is CASSVTDTNEKLFF.

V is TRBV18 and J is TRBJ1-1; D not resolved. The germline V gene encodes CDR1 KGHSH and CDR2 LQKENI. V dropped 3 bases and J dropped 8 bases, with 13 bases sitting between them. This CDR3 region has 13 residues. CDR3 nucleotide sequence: TGTGCCAGCTCACCTGAAGCAGCCCGGGAAGCTTTCTTT. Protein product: CASSPEAAREAFF.

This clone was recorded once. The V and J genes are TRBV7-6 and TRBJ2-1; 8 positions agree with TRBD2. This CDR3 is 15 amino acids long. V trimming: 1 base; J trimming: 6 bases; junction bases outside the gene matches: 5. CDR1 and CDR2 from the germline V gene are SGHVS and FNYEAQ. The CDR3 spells CASSLVGGVLNEQFF. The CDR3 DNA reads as TGTGCCAGCAGCTTAGTCGGGGGGGTCCTCAATGAGCAGTTCTTC.

The CDR3 protein is CASSQDRSRGANTGELFF. The DNA for the CDR3 is TGCGCCAGCAGCCAAGATCGATCTCGGGGGGCGAACACCGGGGAGCTGTTTTTT. The gene calls are TRBV4-1 and TRBJ2-2, with 7 bases identical to TRBD2. V lost 0 bases, J lost 0 bases, and 7 bases stayed unmatched. CDR1 is MGHRA and CDR2 is YSYEKL in the germline V gene. There are 18 residues in the CDR3.

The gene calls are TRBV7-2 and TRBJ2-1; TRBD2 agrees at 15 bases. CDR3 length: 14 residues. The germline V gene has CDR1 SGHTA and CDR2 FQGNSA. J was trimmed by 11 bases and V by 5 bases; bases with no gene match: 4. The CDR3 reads CASSPGLAGGKQFF. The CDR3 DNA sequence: TGTGCCAGCAGCCCAGGACTAGCGGGGGGGAAGCAGTTCTTC. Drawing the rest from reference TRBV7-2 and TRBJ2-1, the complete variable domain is GAGVSQSPSNKVTEKGKDVELRCDPISGHTALYWYRQSLGQGLEFLIYFQGNSAPDKSGLPSDRFSAERTGGSVSTLTIQRTQQEDSAVYLCASSPGLAGGKQFFGPGTRLTVL.

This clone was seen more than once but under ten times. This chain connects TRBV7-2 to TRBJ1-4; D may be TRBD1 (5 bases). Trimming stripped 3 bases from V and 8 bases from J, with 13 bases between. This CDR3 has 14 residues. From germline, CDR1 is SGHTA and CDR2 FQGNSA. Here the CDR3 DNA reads TGTGCCAGCAGCTTCCAGGGAGGGCCCGAAAAACTGTTTTTT. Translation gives CASSFQGGPEKLFF.

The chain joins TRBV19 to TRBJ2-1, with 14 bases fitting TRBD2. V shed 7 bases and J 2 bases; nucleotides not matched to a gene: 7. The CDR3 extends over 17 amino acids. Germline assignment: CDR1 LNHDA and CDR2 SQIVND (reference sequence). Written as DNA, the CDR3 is TGTGCCAGTAAGACTAGCGGGGGGGGCCCCCCCTACAATGAGCAGTTCTTC. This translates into CASKTSGGGPPYNEQFF.

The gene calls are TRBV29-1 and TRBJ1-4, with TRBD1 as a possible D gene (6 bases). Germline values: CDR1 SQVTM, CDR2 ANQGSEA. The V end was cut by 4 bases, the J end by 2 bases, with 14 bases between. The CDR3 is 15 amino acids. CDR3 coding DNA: TGCAGCGTTGCATCTGTAGGACAGACTAATGAAAAACTGTTTTTT. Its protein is CSVASVGQTNEKLFF.

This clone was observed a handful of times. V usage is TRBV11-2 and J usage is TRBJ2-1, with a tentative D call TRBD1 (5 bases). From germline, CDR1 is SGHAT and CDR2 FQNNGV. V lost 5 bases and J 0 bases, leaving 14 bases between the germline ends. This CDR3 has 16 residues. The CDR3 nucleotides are TGTGCCAGCAGCCCACAAGGGGCCCTCTCCTACAATGAGCAGTTCTTC. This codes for CASSPQGALSYNEQFF.

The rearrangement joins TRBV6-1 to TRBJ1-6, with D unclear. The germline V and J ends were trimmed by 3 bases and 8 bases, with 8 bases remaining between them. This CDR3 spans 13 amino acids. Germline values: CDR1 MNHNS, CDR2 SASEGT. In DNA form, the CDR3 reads TGTGCCAGCAGTGATCCTGCAGATTCACCCCTCCACTTT. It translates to CASSDPADSPLHF.

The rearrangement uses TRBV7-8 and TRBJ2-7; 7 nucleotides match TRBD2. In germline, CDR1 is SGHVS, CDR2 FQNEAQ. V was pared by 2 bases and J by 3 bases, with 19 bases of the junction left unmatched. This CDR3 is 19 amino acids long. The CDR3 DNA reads TGTGCCAGCAGCTTAAGCGGGGAGGTTTGGGGTCCCTACTACTACGAGCAGTACTTC. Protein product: CASSLSGEVWGPYYYEQYF.

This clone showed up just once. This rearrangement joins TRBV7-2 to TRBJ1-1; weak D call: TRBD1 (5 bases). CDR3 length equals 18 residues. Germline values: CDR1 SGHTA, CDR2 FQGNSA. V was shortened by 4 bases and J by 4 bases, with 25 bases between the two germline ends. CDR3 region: CASSSIRDGKGRGTEAFF. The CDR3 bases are TGTGCCAGCAGCTCGATCCGGGACGGTAAGGGTAGGGGCACTGAAGCTTTCTTT.